These 17 T cell receptor beta chains share one sample of origin, sequenced in a study of control samples from healthy donors and cancer patients (TCRdb year 2020). Receptors were amplified or captured by the immunoSEQ multiplex PCR assay. As stored in TCRdb, this immuneACCESS dataset retains in-frame rearrangements with V and J assigned. A fraction of the clones does not appear; measured against another copy, unresolved V genes explain less than half of the discrepancy, and the remainder lacks a known reason. The sample profile shows roughly 52,000 clones; approximately 95% of them were found once. Of the sample, nearly 2.5% is held by the ten largest clones. Sequencing was carried out using blood. The receptors originated from a man aged 25 to 45 in good health.

The CDR3 loop is CASGESGNTIYF. The CDR3 nucleotides are TGTGCTAGCGGGGAATCTGGAAACACCATATATTTT. This chain connects TRBV7-7 to TRBJ1-3; D is uncertain. There are 12 residues in the CDR3. Germline-derived CDR1 and CDR2 are SSHAT and FNYEAQ (reference sequence). Full variable domain (missing parts from reference TRBV7-7 and TRBJ1-3): GAGVSQSPRYKVTKRGQDVTLRCDPISSHATLYWYQQALGQGPEFLTYFNYEAQPDKSGLPSDRFSAERPEGSISTLTIQRTEQRDSAMYRCASGESGNTIYFGEGSWLTVV.

This chain uses TRBV11-3 with TRBJ2-2; D is ambiguous. The CDR3 consists of 13 residues. The V gene lost 0 bases and the J gene lost 5 bases, with 4 bases spanning the gap. From germline, CDR1 is SGHNT and CDR2 YENEEA. The CDR3 coding sequence is TGTGCCAGCAGCTTAGATGGGACCGGGGAGCTGTTTTTT. This codes for CASSLDGTGELFF.

This chain uses TRBV6-5 with TRBJ2-5; TRBD1 aligns across 7 bases. Losses at the gene ends were 6 bases for V and 5 bases for J; bases not matched to a gene: 9. The CDR3 is 14 amino acids. Germline-derived CDR1 and CDR2 are MNHEY and SVGAGI. The CDR3 sequence is CASSRQGVGETQYF. The CDR3 DNA sequence: TGTGCCAGCAGCCGACAGGGAGTCGGGGAGACCCAGTACTTC.

The chain links TRBV6-5 to TRBJ1-1; 7 positions match TRBD1. CDR3 size: 12 residues. Per germline, CDR1 MNHEY and CDR2 SVGAGI. The V and J ends lost 8 bases and 4 bases, in that order; junction bases with no gene match: 4. The chain's CDR3 is CASVSGGTEAFF. In DNA, the CDR3 is TGTGCCAGCGTATCAGGGGGCACTGAAGCTTTCTTT.

The rearrangement links TRBV9 to TRBJ2-5; D is possibly TRBD1 (6 bases). This CDR3 contains 14 residues. Trimming took 3 bases from V and 1 from J, leaving 10 bases between them. CDR1 and CDR2 from the germline V gene are SGDLS and YYNGEE. CDR3 sequence: CASSARGTQETQYF. The CDR3 DNA reads TGTGCCAGCAGCGCAAGGGGGACCCAAGAGACCCAGTACTTC.

There are a few counts of this clone. The chain combines TRBV10-2 with TRBJ1-1, with TRBD1 identical over 7 bases. The CDR3 has 15 amino acids. Trimming cost V 7 bases and J 0 bases; bases outside gene matches: 8. Germline loops: CDR1 WSHSY, CDR2 SAAADI. The CDR3 nucleotides are TGCGCCAGCAATCTACGCGACAGGGTGAACACTGAAGCTTTCTTT. Translation gives CASNLRDRVNTEAFF.

The chain has TRBV6-4 and TRBJ2-2; maybe TRBD2 (5 bases). This CDR3 is 13 amino acids long. The germline CDR1 and CDR2 sequences are MRHNA and SNTAGT. V lost 7 bases and J 6 bases, leaving 12 bases between the germline ends. CDR3 region: CASNKDGAGELFF. DNA for the CDR3: TGTGCCAGCAACAAGGACGGGGCCGGGGAGCTGTTTTTT.

V and J are TRBV6-5 and TRBJ1-5, with D possibly matching TRBD1 (5 bases). Trimming took off 6 bases at V and 4 bases at J, with 16 bases between the two ends. The CDR3 covers 15 residues. Germline-derived CDR1 and CDR2 are MNHEY and SVGAGI. The CDR3 DNA is TGTGCCAGCAGGGGACGTGAGGCCTTTAATCAGCCCCAGCATTTT. Protein: CASRGREAFNQPQHF.

The rearrangement joins TRBV5-1 to TRBJ2-2; TRBD2 matches at 11 bases. The length of the CDR3 is 14 residues. V was pared by 4 bases and J by 6 bases, with 2 bases of the junction left unmatched. Germline values: CDR1 SGHRS, CDR2 YFSETQ. CDR3: CASSLAGGSGELFF. CDR3 bases: TGCGCCAGCAGCCTAGCGGGAGGATCCGGGGAGCTGTTTTTT.

V gene TRBV20-1 combines with J gene TRBJ1-1; D unresolved. With 3 bases removed from V and 7 bases from J, the gap between germline ends came to 0 bases. Per the germline V gene, CDR1 is DFQATT and CDR2 is SNEGSKA (reference sequence). The length of the CDR3 is 8 residues. The CDR3 loop reads CSASEAFF. CDR3 in DNA: TGCAGTGCTAGTGAAGCTTTCTTT.

This chain links TRBV27 with TRBJ1-1; possibly TRBD1 for D (6 bases). Germline V gene sequence: CDR1 MNHEY, CDR2 SMNVEV (reference sequence). V lost 5 bases, J lost 4 bases, and 20 bases lay in between. The CDR3 sequence is 16 residues long. The CDR3 sequence is CASSHPAQGLGTEAFF. The CDR3 nucleotides are TGTGCCAGCAGTCATCCGGCCCAGGGGTTGGGCACTGAAGCTTTCTTT.

The V gene is TRBV5-1, the J gene TRBJ2-7; TRBD2 agrees at 8 bases. V was pared by 1 base and J by 4 bases, with 4 bases of the junction left unmatched. CDR1 is SGHRS, CDR2 YFSETQ, per germline. The CDR3 totals 14 residues. CDR3 nucleotide sequence: TGCGCCAGCAGCTTGAGCGGGAGTGGGTACGAGCAGTACTTC. This sequence encodes CASSLSGSGYEQYF.

This rearrangement joins TRBV18 to TRBJ2-7, with TRBD2 identical over 7 bases. This CDR3 has 17 residues. Germline trimming cut 0 bases from V and 2 bases from J; bases unmatched to any gene: 10. Germline CDR1 and CDR2: KGHSH and LQKENI. CDR3 sequence reads: CASSPPSGLAETYEQYF. The CDR3 coding sequence is TGTGCCAGCTCACCACCGAGTGGCCTAGCGGAAACCTACGAGCAGTACTTC.

The chain uses TRBV7-3 and TRBJ2-4, with TRBD2 matching 7 bases. The CDR3 runs 15 residues. CDR1 SGHTA and CDR2 FQGTGA come from the germline V gene. After removal of 5 bases from V and 8 bases from J, the junction contained 12 bases not matched to a gene. This CDR3 is CASSTNVAGDHIQYF. The CDR3 DNA sequence: TGTGCCAGCAGCACCAACGTGGCGGGAGATCACATTCAGTACTTC.

This chain links TRBV2 with TRBJ2-2, with 9 bases identical to TRBD1. V trimming: 5 bases; J trimming: 3 bases; junction bases outside the gene matches: 4. Germline V gene sequence: CDR1 SNHLY, CDR2 FYNNEI. This CDR3 has 15 amino acids. This CDR3 is CASSFRTGDTGELFF. CDR3 DNA sequence: TGTGCCAGCAGTTTCCGGACAGGGGACACCGGGGAGCTGTTTTTT.

The chain carries TRBV7-8 and TRBJ1-4; 9 nucleotides agree with TRBD1. From germline, CDR1 is SGHVS and CDR2 FQNEAQ. Trimming cost V 4 bases and J 8 bases; bases outside gene matches: 5. The CDR3 loop spans 14 amino acids. CDR3 loop: CASSYDRGGEKLFF. The CDR3 DNA is TGTGCCAGCAGCTATGACAGGGGGGGCGAAAAACTGTTTTTT.

This chain uses TRBV21-1 with TRBJ2-1; whether TRBD1, the table's D call, matches the DNA was not checked. TRBV21-1 is deemed a pseudogene. The CDR3 has 15 amino acids. The CDR3 loop is CASSSNEAGVNEQFF. CDR3 coding DNA: TGTGCCAGCAGCTCTAATGAGGCAGGGGTGAATGAGCAGTTCTTC.